This T cell receptor beta chain came from a study of blood T cell repertoires in COVID-19 (TCRdb year 2020). About the investigation overall: The collaborator samples originated in the United States, Italy and Spain and spanned the acute and convalescent phases of COVID-19. The prospective study material was composed of cDNA or gDNA derived from T cells, B-cell-depleted T cells, or PBMCs. Deeply sampled blood TCRbeta repertoires from subjects exposed to, actively infected with, or recovered from COVID-19 were included in the dataset. Where available, HLA class I and class II types were taken from metadata supplied by the sample provider and were not determined by assay-based typing. Nearly every sample came with metadata listing a de-identified subject ID, COVID-19 status, age in years and sex. The repertoires were released in a freely available public database meant as a resource for research on the immune response to SARS-CoV-2. The samples were drawn from two sources: the first 160 participants of the ongoing ImmuneRACE study, and fewer than 1,500 subjects contributed by 6 global collaborators. Overall results and qualifications from the work: The amount of clinical and demographic metadata varied by source and participant and was provided uncurated.

Participants in the prospective study were enrolled through a virtual design, were aged roughly 18 to 100 years, and lived in fewer than 30 United States geographic areas. To assign participants to cohorts, the prospective study relied on clinical history that participants themselves reported in a screening survey and a study questionnaire. ImmuneRACE Cohort 3 recovered participants were defined by two consecutive negative NP/OP PCR tests, healthcare professional clearance, or symptom resolution. Each participant in the prospective study had whole blood, serum and a nasopharyngeal or oropharyngeal swab collected by mobile phlebotomists. Prospective study participants could optionally give additional blood draws and questionnaires over an approximately 2-month period. Before DNA extraction, blood samples from the prospective study were shipped at room temperature or frozen. V loses 3 bases of germline sequence and J loses 5 bases, and the interval between the two ends is 19 bases. The CDR3 starts with the cysteine, ends with the phenylalanine, and has 15 residues. CDR3 DNA is the only sequence kept; it has 45 bases, read in frame from the first base. As encoded in the germline V gene (reference sequence), CDR1 is GTSNPN while CDR2 is SVGIG.

In the case of this clone: No cognate antigen has been identified for it. Base qualities were left out, and no much larger clone turns up one base away.

The immunoSEQ Assay, a bias-controlled multiplex PCR, was used to amplify TCRbeta CDR3 regions from genomic DNA. Processing in the source paper ran as follows. Nucleated cell counts per sample were estimated from amplification of reference gene primers within the assay. To quantify the absolute abundance of each unique TCRbeta CDR3 rearrangement, sequence reads were collapsed and filtered. Productive Simpson clonality was computed per sample as the square root of Simpson's diversity index over productive rearrangements. TCRdb obtained this table from immuneACCESS and retained in-frame rearrangements with V and J assigned. These tables miss some clones; where compared with another copy, unresolved V genes account for less than half of the shortfall, and the remainder is unexplained. V, J and clone size derive from that table, while D and trimming were established from the DNA sequence. This sample gives approximately 360,000 clones in total; about four fifths of them show up just once. Of the sample, less than 6% falls within the top ten clones.

The rearrangement combines TRBV30 with TRBJ1-1; matching of 5 bases hints at TRBD1 as the D gene. The sequenced sample was PBMCs or T cells enriched from blood (not recorded which). The sequence came from a woman in her forties or fifties who had recovered from COVID-19. The CDR3 loop reads CAWRAGSVGGTEAFF. The nucleotide sequence reads TGTGCCTGGAGGGCAGGTTCTGTGGGGGGGACTGAAGCTTTCTTT.